The present entry profiles one T cell receptor beta chain with its context. Its antigen is not identified. The data originate from a study of T cells in localized non-small cell lung cancer. Study-wide results and limits: Tumor trailed uninvolved adjacent lung in T cell clonality, which peaked there. Analysis by sequencing included only one tumor region, so heterogeneity remains possible. There were a median around 53 of the top 100 tumor clones appearing in adjacent lung. Patients showing higher blood T cell density tended to see longer overall survival.

Germline lookup yields CDR1 GTSNPN and CDR2 SVGIG (reference sequence). The CDR3 has 15 amino acids. V shed 0 bases and J shed 6 bases, with 12 bases lying between them. Measured with immunoSEQ multiplex PCR; TCRdb has only the in-frame clones, and not every one. Among some 140,000 clones listed, approximately 88% were seen once. The source was peripheral blood, collected before any cancer treatment. The chain is built from TRBV30 and TRBJ1-6, with a weak D call TRBD1 (5 bases). The receptor was derived from a female donor older than 55 with stage I lung adenocarcinoma. This CDR3 reads CAWSVQGTLNSPLHF. The CDR3, as DNA: TGTGCCTGGAGTGTTCAGGGAACCCTTAATTCACCCCTCCACTTT.